This passage covers 21 T cell receptor beta chains from one sample sequenced in a study of CXCR3-negative and CXCR3-positive naive CD8 T cells. UMI-labeled 5' RACE yielded the TRB cDNA libraries. TCRdb reprocessed the 5' RACE reads; each CDR3 protein has one entry and no DNA is given. This table lists more than 70,000 distinct CDR3 sequences. Antigens of these TCRs are unknown. Regarding the study as a whole: Comparison of naive cells showed more hydrophobic TRB CDR3s in CXCR3-positive than in CXCR3-negative naive cells.

The specimen was naive CXCR3+ CD8+ T cells from blood. This sample's subset: CD45RO-CCR7+CD27+CD95- naive CD8+ T cells expressing CXCR3 (TNR3+). The source of these receptors is a human donor in good health. Some clones in this sample may be carry-over from other donors' samples.

V and J are TRBV21-1 and TRBJ2-2. TRBV21-1 is labeled a pseudogene. The CDR3 loop spans 14 amino acids. The CDR3 loop is CASSSLKNTGELVF.

The V call is TRBV28, the J call TRBJ1-5; the TRBD1 assignment by TCRdb is unverifiable without DNA. Germline V lookup: CDR1 MDHEN, CDR2 SYDVKM. The CDR3 sequence is 14 residues long. CDR3 loop: CASSFSGTTQPQHF.

This chain connects TRBV28 to TRBJ2-7. The CDR3 contains 12 residues. Looked up from germline, CDR1 is MDHEN and CDR2 is SYDVKM. Here the CDR3 reads CASFTSSDEQYF.

The chain couples TRBV20-1 to TRBJ2-3. Germline loops: CDR1 DFQATT, CDR2 SNEGSKA (reference sequence). The CDR3 extends over 14 amino acids. CDR3 region: CSASPTSTTDTQYF.

This chain links TRBV25-1 with TRBJ1-1. CDR1 is MGHDK and CDR2 is SYGVNS in the germline V gene. The CDR3 totals 16 residues. CDR3 loop: CASSLLTIGPNTEAFF.

This chain connects TRBV29-1 to TRBJ1-2; without DNA, the TCRdb call of TRBD1 cannot be checked. CDR3 length: 13 amino acids. In germline, CDR1 is SQVTM, CDR2 ANQGSEA. CDR3 in amino acids: CSVDTGPTEGYTF.

This chain links TRBV14 with TRBJ2-1. There are 17 residues in the CDR3. Germline V lookup: CDR1 SGHDN, CDR2 FVKESK. CDR3 in amino acids: CASSQGISGLPYNEQFF.

The chain carries TRBV5-4 and TRBJ1-1; TCRdb calls TRBD1, which cannot be checked without DNA. CDR3 length: 13 amino acids. Per the germline V gene, CDR1 is SGHNT and CDR2 is YYREEE (reference sequence). The CDR3 sequence is CASLNPGNTEAFF.

The V gene is TRBV13, the J gene TRBJ1-5. Germline lookup yields CDR1 PRHDT and CDR2 FYEKMQ (reference sequence). The CDR3 runs to 13 residues. CDR3 sequence: CASSLGPNQPQHF.

Here the CDR3 reads CASSQGSLWPQHF. The chain employs TRBV4-1 and TRBJ1-5. In germline, CDR1 is MGHRA, CDR2 YSYEKL. This CDR3 has 13 amino acids.

The chain recombines TRBV23-1 with TRBJ2-4. TRBV23-1 is an open reading frame, and its role is uncertain. The CDR3 is made up of 14 amino acids. CDR3 amino acids: CASKRQRAKNIQYF.

The V and J genes are TRBV5-5 and TRBJ1-1. There are 13 residues in the CDR3. CDR1 is SGHKS and CDR2 is YYEKEE in the germline V gene (reference sequence). CDR3 loop: CASSLPMHTEAFF. The complete variable domain, with remaining parts taken from reference TRBV5-5 and TRBJ1-1, reads DAGVTQSPTHLIKTRGQQVTLRCSPISGHKSVSWYQQVLGQGPQFIFQYYEKEERGRGNFPDRFSARQFPNYSSELNVNALLLGDSALYLCASSLPMHTEAFFGQGTRLTVV.

The chain joins TRBV3-1 to TRBJ2-3; TCRdb's D call of TRBD2 is untestable without DNA. This CDR3 region has 15 residues. Germline-derived CDR1 and CDR2 are LGHDT and YNNKEL (reference sequence). Here the CDR3 reads CASSQGAGGTDTQYF.

The chain has TRBV7-6 and TRBJ2-5; TCRdb proposes TRBD1, but this gene call is untestable without DNA. The germline gives CDR1 SGHVS, CDR2 FNYEAQ. The CDR3 totals 13 residues. CDR3 in amino acids: CASSATGRSAQYF.

The chain is built from TRBV9 and TRBJ2-5; as DNA is missing, the TRBD2 call by TCRdb cannot be tested. CDR3 size: 14 residues. Germline CDR1 reads SGDLS; CDR2 reads YYNGEE. The CDR3 here is CASSLQRAPETQYF.

The chain joins TRBV4-1 to TRBJ2-7; TCRdb's D gene call, TRBD1, goes unchecked for lack of DNA. CDR1 and CDR2 (germline): MGHRA, YSYEKL. This CDR3 spans 14 amino acids. The CDR3 loop reads CASSPRTDSYEQYF.

The genes are TRBV28 and TRBJ1-5; TCRdb indicates TRBD1, and absent DNA this call remains unverified. Germline V lookup: CDR1 MDHEN, CDR2 SYDVKM. The CDR3 consists of 14 residues. CDR3 in amino acids: CASSLPQGSQPQHF.

The V and J genes are TRBV2 and TRBJ1-1. There are 14 residues in the CDR3. CDR1 is SNHLY and CDR2 is FYNNEI in the germline V gene. The CDR3 spells CASSETTLDTEAFF.

This chain uses TRBV5-1 with TRBJ2-5; TCRdb names TRBD2, which stays unverified in the absence of DNA. The CDR3 has 17 amino acids. Per the germline V gene, CDR1 is SGHRS and CDR2 is YFSETQ. The CDR3 sequence is CASSLAEELAGRETQYF.

V gene TRBV19 combines with J gene TRBJ2-1; checking the TCRdb D call of TRBD1 is not possible without DNA. The CDR3 length is 13 residues. Germline V CDR1 and CDR2: LNHDA, SQIVND (reference sequence). The CDR3 reads CASSIDSGGEQFF.

The chain is built from TRBV12-3 or TRBV12-4 and TRBJ2-1. This CDR3 contains 15 residues. CDR3: CASIPNSISYNEQFF.